Only a few counts were recorded for the clone carrying this TCR beta chain. What it binds is unknown. The time point is: sample taken at primary tumor resection. No cell sorting; template was whole RNA from tumor, lung tissue or PBMC. Every TCR cDNA molecule bore its own unique molecular identifier. From the 5' RACE reads, TCRdb called clonotypes with MiXCR, one entry per CDR3 protein. The sample has approximately 5,600 distinct CDR3 sequences, under 9% seen once. This specimen comes from a study of spatial heterogeneity in lung cancer. Regarding the study as a whole: Mutation tallies in tumors tracked expanded intratumoral alpha and beta TCR counts.

The sample here was lung tumor tissue, taken at surgery. This clonotype was obtained from a female donor with early-stage non-small cell lung cancer.

The CDR3, as DNA: TGCAGCGTTGGCGAGAACACCGGGGAGCTGTTTTTT. Translated: CSVGENTGELFF. The chain joins TRBV29-1 to TRBJ2-2; no clear D gene. CDR1 is SQVTM, CDR2 ANQGSEA, per germline. Trimming removed 4 bases from V and 1 base from J, with 4 bases in between. CDR3 length equals 12 residues.